This T cell receptor (beta chain) was documented in a study of T cells in Graves' hyperthyroidism and ophthalmopathy. TCR beta CDR3 regions were amplified from RNA transcripts. Using the HTBI primer set, a first-round RT-PCR was run on the TCR CDR3. TCRdb re-called the multiplex PCR reads with MiXCR, one entry per CDR3 protein. This sample has about 200,000 distinct CDR3 sequences, with roughly 17% found just once. Exclusion followed for patients with uncontrolled infection, other autoimmune disease, pregnancy or lactation. Thyroid ultrasound and orbital computed tomography, with clinical symptoms and serum thyroxine and TRAb, informed diagnoses. 8.5 to 10 ml of fresh peripheral blood supplied the PBMCs. Between the trimmed V and J ends, which lost 0 bases and 9 bases, there was a span of 18 bases. The V gene's germline CDR1 is DFQATT and CDR2 SNEGSKA (reference sequence). CDR3 length equals 15 residues.

The TCR comes from a woman between 45 and 60 years old with Graves' hyperthyroidism. Sequences were obtained from blood. This chain uses TRBV20-1 with TRBJ1-5, with no clear D. CDR3 sequence (DNA): TGCAGTGCTAGAGATAGAGGAGGAGGTTTGGGGCCCCAGCATTTT. It translates to CSARDRGGGLGPQHF.